This TCR beta chain derives from a study of blood T cell repertoires in COVID-19. The wider study: Researchers got acute and convalescent COVID-19 samples from the United States, Italy and Spain.

The V gene lost 2 bases and the J gene lost 2 bases, with 7 bases spanning the gap. This CDR3 is 13 amino acids long. CDR1 and CDR2 (germline): SGHRS, YFSETQ. Authors' methods: From reference gene primer amplification, estimates of nucleated cell counts were derived. TCRdb keeps only in-frame clones here, not all; method: immunoSEQ multiplex PCR. The D gene and trimming were derived from the DNA, and the V and J assignments and clone size from that table. The sample lists some 380,000 clones, approximately 86% seen once, with roughly 2% in the top ten. This receptor was taken from a woman aged 40 to 50 with acute COVID-19. This chain connects TRBV5-1 to TRBJ2-5, with D maybe TRBD1 (6 bases). Sequenced material: PBMCs or T cells enriched from blood (not recorded which). CDR3 in DNA: TGCGCCAGCAGCTTAGGACAGCAAGAGACCCAGTACTTC. The encoded protein is CASSLGQQETQYF. Variable domain in full (rest from reference TRBV5-1 and TRBJ2-5): KAGVTQTPRYLIKTRGQQVTLSCSPISGHRSVSWYQQTPGQGLQFLFEYFSETQRNKGNFPGRFSGRQFSNSRSEMNVSTLELGDSALYLCASSLGQQETQYFGPGTRLLVL.